The rows below give T cell receptor beta chains drawn from one sample of a study of T cell responses to AZD1222 COVID-19 vaccine. Clones were sequenced by immunoSEQ multiplex PCR, and TCRdb holds only the in-frame ones, with some missing. Among over 130,000 clones listed, more than 85% were seen once. This sample comprised peripheral blood, obtained 28 days after the second AZD1222 dose. Source of these receptors: an adult who received the AZD1222 COVID-19 vaccine. Each CDR3 is given with its conserved first and last residue. Fields, in order: CDR3 DNA, CDR3 protein, J gene, CDR3 length, D gene, V gene, clone size. D genes are given only for firm matches. Clone sizes are given selectively: once, few, many, or a class where the clone is expanded.

CDR3nt: TGCGCCAGCAGCCTTCTAAGACAAAACACTGAAGCTTTCTTT; CDR3aa: CASSLLRQNTEAFF; j_gene: TRBJ1-1; len: 14; d_gene: NA; v_gene: TRBV5-1; abundance: NA
CDR3nt: TGCGCCAGCAGAGTAGGCGGTAGCACAGATACGCAGTATTTT; CDR3aa: CASRVGGSTDTQYF; j_gene: TRBJ2-3; len: 14; d_gene: NA; v_gene: TRBV4-1; abundance: NA
CDR3nt: TGCGCCAGCAGCTTGGAGTATAACACTGAAGCTTTCTTT; CDR3aa: CASSLEYNTEAFF; j_gene: TRBJ1-1; len: 13; d_gene: NA; v_gene: TRBV5-1; abundance: NA
CDR3nt: TGTGCCAGCAGCCATGCCGGGACAGGGAGCTCTGGGGCCAACGTCCTGACTTTC; CDR3aa: CASSHAGTGSSGANVLTF; j_gene: TRBJ2-6; len: 18; d_gene: TRBD1; v_gene: TRBV3-1/TRBV3-2; abundance: NA
CDR3nt: TGTGCCAGCAGTTTAAGGCTTGGGGGAACTTTACACGAGCAGTACTTC; CDR3aa: CASSLRLGGTLHEQYF; j_gene: TRBJ2-7; len: 16; d_gene: NA; v_gene: TRBV28; abundance: NA
CDR3nt: TGTGCCAGCAGCTTAGGCGTTTTTCAGCCCCAGCATTTT; CDR3aa: CASSLGVFQPQHF; j_gene: TRBJ1-5; len: 13; d_gene: NA; v_gene: TRBV7-9; abundance: NA
CDR3nt: TGTGCCAGCAGCGTAGGTCTGGTAGAAGATGCCTACGAGCAGTACTTC; CDR3aa: CASSVGLVEDAYEQYF; j_gene: TRBJ2-7; len: 16; d_gene: NA; v_gene: TRBV9; abundance: NA
CDR3nt: TGTGCCAGCAGTCTAATGGACAGGGCGGCCCAGCCCCAGCATTTT; CDR3aa: CASSLMDRAAQPQHF; j_gene: TRBJ1-5; len: 15; d_gene: TRBD1; v_gene: TRBV28; abundance: NA
CDR3nt: TGTGCCAGCAGCTTATTGGCGCAAATTAATAATTCACCCCTCCACTTT; CDR3aa: CASSLLAQINNSPLHF; j_gene: TRBJ1-6; len: 16; d_gene: NA; v_gene: TRBV7-2; abundance: NA
CDR3nt: TGTGCCAGCAGCCCCGGGGGGGTCCCGGGACAGGGAGACTACGAGCAGTACTTC; CDR3aa: CASSPGGVPGQGDYEQYF; j_gene: TRBJ2-7; len: 18; d_gene: NA; v_gene: TRBV7-6; abundance: NA
CDR3nt: TGCAGCGTTGCAGTCCAGACGAACACTGAAGCTTTCTTT; CDR3aa: CSVAVQTNTEAFF; j_gene: TRBJ1-1; len: 13; d_gene: NA; v_gene: TRBV29-1; abundance: NA
CDR3nt: TGTGCCAGCAGCCAAGGGCCGAGCTCTGGAAACACCATATATTTT; CDR3aa: CASSQGPSSGNTIYF; j_gene: TRBJ1-3; len: 15; d_gene: NA; v_gene: TRBV7-2; abundance: NA
CDR3nt: TGTGCCAGCAGTTACTCGATAGCAGAAGCGAATGGCTACACCTTC; CDR3aa: CASSYSIAEANGYTF; j_gene: TRBJ1-2; len: 15; d_gene: NA; v_gene: TRBV6-5; abundance: NA
CDR3nt: TGTGCCAGCAGTGAACGGTCGGGTGGGGGGAATGGCTACACCTTC; CDR3aa: CASSERSGGGNGYTF; j_gene: TRBJ1-2; len: 15; d_gene: NA; v_gene: TRBV2; abundance: NA
CDR3nt: TGTGCCAGCAGTCGACAGGGGACGGAAGCTTTCTTT; CDR3aa: CASSRQGTEAFF; j_gene: TRBJ1-1; len: 12; d_gene: TRBD1; v_gene: TRBV6-5; abundance: once
CDR3nt: TGTGCCAGCAGTTACACCCAAAGGGGTCTAAAAGGAGGGACCCAGTACTTC; CDR3aa: CASSYTQRGLKGGTQYF; j_gene: TRBJ2-5; len: 17; d_gene: NA; v_gene: TRBV6-2/TRBV6-3; abundance: NA
CDR3nt: TGCGCCAGCAGCTATGAGGGGGTGAACACTGAAGCTTTCTTT; CDR3aa: CASSYEGVNTEAFF; j_gene: TRBJ1-1; len: 14; d_gene: NA; v_gene: TRBV5-1; abundance: NA
CDR3nt: TGTGCCAGCAGCTTGGGCAGGCTGGAGGACACTGAAGCTTTCTTT; CDR3aa: CASSLGRLEDTEAFF; j_gene: TRBJ1-1; len: 15; d_gene: NA; v_gene: TRBV11-1; abundance: NA
CDR3nt: TGTGCCACCGGGCGGGGCAGGTTCGAAAAACTGTTTTTT; CDR3aa: CATGRGRFEKLFF; j_gene: TRBJ1-4; len: 13; d_gene: NA; v_gene: TRBV15; abundance: NA
CDR3nt: TGTGCCAGTAGTATCCAAGGAGTCTGGGGTAATACTGAAGCTTTCTTT; CDR3aa: CASSIQGVWGNTEAFF; j_gene: TRBJ1-1; len: 16; d_gene: NA; v_gene: TRBV19; abundance: NA
CDR3nt: TGTGCCAGCAGTTTATTACGGGGGGACGGCTACACCTTC; CDR3aa: CASSLLRGDGYTF; j_gene: TRBJ1-2; len: 13; d_gene: NA; v_gene: TRBV12-3/TRBV12-4; abundance: NA